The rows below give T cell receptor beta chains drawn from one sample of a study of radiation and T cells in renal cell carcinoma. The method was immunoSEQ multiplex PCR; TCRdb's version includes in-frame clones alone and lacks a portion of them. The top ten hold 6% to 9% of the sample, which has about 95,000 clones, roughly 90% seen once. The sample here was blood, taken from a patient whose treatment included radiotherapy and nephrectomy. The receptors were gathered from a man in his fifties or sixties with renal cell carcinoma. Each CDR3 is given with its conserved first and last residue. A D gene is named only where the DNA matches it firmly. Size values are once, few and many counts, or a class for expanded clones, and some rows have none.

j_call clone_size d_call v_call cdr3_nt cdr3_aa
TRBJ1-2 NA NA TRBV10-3 TGTGCCATCAGCGGCCCTACAGTTCTGCACGGCTACACCTTC CAISGPTVLHGYTF
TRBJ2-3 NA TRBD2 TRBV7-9 TGTGCCAGCAGCTTAGAGGCTAGCGGGAGGGGTGATACGCAGTATTTT CASSLEASGRGDTQYF
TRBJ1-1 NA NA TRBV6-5 TGTGCCAGCAGTTACACGACAGCAATGAACACTGAAGCTTTCTTT CASSYTTAMNTEAFF
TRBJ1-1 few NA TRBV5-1 TGCGCCAGCAGCTTGTTTGCAGGGAACACTGAAGCTTTCTTT CASSLFAGNTEAFF
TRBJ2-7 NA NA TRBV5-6 TGTGCCAGCAGCTATCGCGGGGGCGCCGCCTACGAGCAGTACTTC CASSYRGGAAYEQYF
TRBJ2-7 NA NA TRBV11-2 TGTGCCAGCAGCTTTGGTAATTATCTTTCCTACGAGCAGTACTTC CASSFGNYLSYEQYF
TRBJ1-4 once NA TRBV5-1 TGCGCCAGCAGCTTGGGACAGTCGAGTCGGAAACTGTTTTTT CASSLGQSSRKLFF
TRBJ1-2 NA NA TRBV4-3 TGCGCCAGCAGCCATAAGGGGGCTAACTATGGCTACACCTTC CASSHKGANYGYTF
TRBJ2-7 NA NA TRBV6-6 TGTGCCAGCACCCCAAGGTCCCTCAACTACGAGCAGTACTTC CASTPRSLNYEQYF
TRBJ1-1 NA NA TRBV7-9 TGTGCCAGCAGCTTAGTGGGGAACACTGAAGCTTTCTTT CASSLVGNTEAFF
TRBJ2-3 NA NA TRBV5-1 TGCGCCAGCAGCTTGGCGGCGAGCCTATCCACAGATACGCAGTATTTT CASSLAASLSTDTQYF
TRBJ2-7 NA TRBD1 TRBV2 TGTGCCACGGACCGACAGGGCTACGAGCAGTACTTC CATDRQGYEQYF
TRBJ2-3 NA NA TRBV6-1 TGTGCCAGCACCCCCCAGCTGGGGGGCACAGATACGCAGTATTTT CASTPQLGGTDTQYF
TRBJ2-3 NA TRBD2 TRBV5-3 TGTGCCAGATGCCAGACTAGCGGGAGAGGAGGGAGCCTCACAGATACGCAGTATTTT CARCQTSGRGGSLTDTQYF
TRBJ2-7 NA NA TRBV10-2 TGCGCCTCTAAGGCCGTGCAGACCAAATACGAGCAGTACTTC CASKAVQTKYEQYF
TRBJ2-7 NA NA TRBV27 TGTGCCACCAGGGGACTTTCCTACGAGCAGTACTTC CATRGLSYEQYF
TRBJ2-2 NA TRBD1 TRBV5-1 TGCGCCAGCAGAAGGGGACAGGGGAGCGGGGAGCTGTTTTTT CASRRGQGSGELFF
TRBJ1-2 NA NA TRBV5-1 TGCGCCAGCAGCTTGGATGTCTATGGCTACACCTTC CASSLDVYGYTF
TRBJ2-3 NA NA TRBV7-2 TGTGCCAGCAGCCCATACAGCACAGATACGCAGTATTTT CASSPYSTDTQYF
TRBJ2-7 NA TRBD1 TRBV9 TGTGCCAGCAGCGTAGCGGGACAGGGGGGGTACGAGCAGTACTTC CASSVAGQGGYEQYF
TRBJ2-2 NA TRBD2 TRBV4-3 TGCGCCAGCAGCCAGCGCCCTTCGGGGGGGACGAACACCGGGGAGCTGTTTTTT CASSQRPSGGTNTGELFF
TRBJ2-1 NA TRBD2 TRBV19 TGTGCCAGTAGTATCTACATAGCGGGGGTCTACAATGAGCAGTTCTTC CASSIYIAGVYNEQFF
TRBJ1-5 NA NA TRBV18 TGTGCCAGCTCACCGGGGGGGGGTAGCAATCAGCCCCAGCATTTT CASSPGGGSNQPQHF
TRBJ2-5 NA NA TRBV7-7 TGTGCTAGCAGCGTAGCGGGACAGGGACAGACCCAGTACTTC CASSVAGQGQTQYF
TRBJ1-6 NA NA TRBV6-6 TGTGCCAGCAAGTCGGACAGTTCAAATTCACCCCTCCACTTT CASKSDSSNSPLHF
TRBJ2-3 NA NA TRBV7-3 TGTGCCAGCAGCTTCAATGTGAGAGATACGCAGTATTTT CASSFNVRDTQYF
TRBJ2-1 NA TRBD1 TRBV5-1 TGCGCCAGCAGCTTGTTAGCAGGGGGCGCAGGTAATGAGCAGTTCTTC CASSLLAGGAGNEQFF
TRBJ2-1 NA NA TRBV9 TGTGCCAGCAGCGAGGAGACAGGGAGGGGCAATGAGCAGTTCTTC CASSEETGRGNEQFF
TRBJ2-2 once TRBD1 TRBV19 TGTGCCAGTGGGGACAGGCAGGCGAACACCGGGGAGCTGTTTTTT CASGDRQANTGELFF
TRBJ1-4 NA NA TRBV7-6 TGTGCCAGCAGCTTATCAGAAAAACTGTTTTTT CASSLSEKLFF
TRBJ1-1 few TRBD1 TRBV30 TGTGCCTGGAACCAAGGGGGCGCAGATTTTGCTTTCTTT CAWNQGGADFAFF
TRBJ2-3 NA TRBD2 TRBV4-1 TGCGCCAGCAGCCAAGGGAACGGGAGGGCCGCAGATACGCAGTATTTT CASSQGNGRAADTQYF
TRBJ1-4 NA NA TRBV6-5 TGTGCCAGCAGCCCGACCAAGGATGAAAAACTGTTTTTT CASSPTKDEKLFF
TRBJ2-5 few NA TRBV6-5 TGTGCCAGCAGTTACGATCTAGGACGAGAGACCCAGTACTTC CASSYDLGRETQYF
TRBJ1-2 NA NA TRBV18 TGTGCCAGCTCACCGCTGACTAGTTACAGGGATGGCTACACCTTC CASSPLTSYRDGYTF